This T cell receptor (beta chain) was documented in a study of shared clonotypes between healthy human individuals. The junction had 7 bases not matched to a gene; V was cut back by 5 bases and J by 3 bases. The CDR3 covers 15 residues. The germline V gene encodes CDR1 MNHEY and CDR2 SVGAGI. Using immunoSEQ multiplex PCR, the repertoire was profiled, and TCRdb retains in-frame clones only, with some absent. The table lists approximately 2,000,000 clones, over 85% of them singletons. Naive CD8 cells were CD45RO-negative, positively selected for CCR7, excluding terminally differentiated effector memory CD45RA+ cells. Donors were Caucasian adults residing in Nashville, Tennessee, USA.

The chain has TRBV6-5 and TRBJ1-1, with TRBD1 matching over 9 bases. The specimen was naive CD8+ T cells from PBMCs. The clonotype originates from a man aged 18 to 29 in good health. Some clones in this sample may be carry-over from other donors' samples. The CDR3 region has the DNA TGTGCCAGCAGTACAACATGGACAGGGGACACTGAAGCTTTCTTT. The encoded protein is CASSTTWTGDTEAFF.